Sequencing of this T cell receptor beta chain was carried out in a study of blood T cell repertoires in COVID-19. Study at large: Sites in the United States, Italy and Spain provided acute and convalescent COVID-19 samples.

Trimming at V came to 2 bases and at J to 2 bases, leaving 1 base not matched to a gene. The CDR3 totals 15 residues. From germline, CDR1 is MNHNS and CDR2 SASEGT. Original data processing: By means of reference gene primer amplification, nucleated cell counts were estimated. Measured with immunoSEQ multiplex PCR; TCRdb has only the in-frame clones, and not every one. V, J and clone size are those of that table, while D and trimming were read from the DNA. This table has some 150,000 clones, approximately 83% appearing once. Patients of the Seattle cohort, enrolled during active infection, were followed longitudinally.

The chain uses TRBV6-1 and TRBJ2-7, with 12 bases identical to TRBD2. The source material was peripheral blood. This receptor was obtained from a woman aged 60-70 years with COVID-19, enrolled during active disease. The CDR3 region has the DNA TGTGCCAGCAGTGAACTAGCGGGGGGGCCCTACGAGCAGTACTTC. Translated: CASSELAGGPYEQYF.